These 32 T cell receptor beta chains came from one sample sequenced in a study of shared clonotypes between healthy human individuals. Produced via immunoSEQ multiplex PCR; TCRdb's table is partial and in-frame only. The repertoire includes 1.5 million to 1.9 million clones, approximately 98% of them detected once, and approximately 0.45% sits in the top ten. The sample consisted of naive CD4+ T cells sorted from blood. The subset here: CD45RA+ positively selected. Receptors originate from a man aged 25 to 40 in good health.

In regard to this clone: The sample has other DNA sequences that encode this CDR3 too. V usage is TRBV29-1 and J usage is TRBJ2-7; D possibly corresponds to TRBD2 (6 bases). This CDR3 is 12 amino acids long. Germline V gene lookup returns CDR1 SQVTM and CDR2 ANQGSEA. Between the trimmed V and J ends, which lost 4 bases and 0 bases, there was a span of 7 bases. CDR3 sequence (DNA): TGCAGCGTTGTGCGGGGCTCCTACGAGCAGTACTTC. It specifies CSVVRGSYEQYF.

The chain's CDR3 is CASSLGVYQPQHF. In DNA form, the CDR3 reads TGTGCCAGCAGCTTAGGAGTTTACCAGCCCCAGCATTTT. The rearrangement uses TRBV11-2 and TRBJ1-5; D gene uncertain. Germline V gene lookup returns CDR1 SGHAT and CDR2 FQNNGV. V was pared by 1 base and J by 7 bases, with 8 bases between. The CDR3 is made up of 13 amino acids. Full variable domain (rest looked up from reference TRBV11-2 and TRBJ1-5): EAGVAQSPRYKIIEKRQSVAFWCNPISGHATLYWYQQILGQGPKLLIQFQNNGVVDDSQLPKDRFSAERLKGVDSTLKIQPAKLEDSAVYLCASSLGVYQPQHFGDGTRLSIL.

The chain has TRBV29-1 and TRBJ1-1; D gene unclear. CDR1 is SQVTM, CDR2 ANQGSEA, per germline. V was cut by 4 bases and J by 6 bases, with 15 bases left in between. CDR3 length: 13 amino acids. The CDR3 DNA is TGCAGCGTTGGACTAGGGCGAGACTCTGAAGCTTTCTTT. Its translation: CSVGLGRDSEAFF.

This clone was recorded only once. The CDR3 sequence is CASSLITTDTQYF. DNA of the CDR3: TGTGCCAGCAGCTTAATAACCACAGATACGCAGTATTTT. The J gene is TRBJ2-3, the V gene TRBV7-3; no clear D gene. Trimming stripped 1 base from V and 2 bases from J, with 4 bases between. Germline V gene lookup returns CDR1 SGHTA and CDR2 FQGTGA. The CDR3 has 13 amino acids. Combining the CDR3 with reference TRBV7-3 and TRBJ2-3 gives the whole variable domain GAGVSQTPSNKVTEKGKYVELRCDPISGHTALYWYRQSLGQGPEFLIYFQGTGAADDSGLPNDRFFAVRPEGSVSTLKIQRTERGDSAVYLCASSLITTDTQYFGPGTRLTVL.

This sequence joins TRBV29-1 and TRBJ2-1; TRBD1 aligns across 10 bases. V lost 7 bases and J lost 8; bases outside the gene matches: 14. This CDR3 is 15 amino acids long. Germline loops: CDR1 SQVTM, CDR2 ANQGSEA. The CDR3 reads CSAYRDRGKMDEQFF. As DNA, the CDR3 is TGCAGCGCCTATCGGGACAGGGGAAAAATGGATGAGCAGTTCTTC.

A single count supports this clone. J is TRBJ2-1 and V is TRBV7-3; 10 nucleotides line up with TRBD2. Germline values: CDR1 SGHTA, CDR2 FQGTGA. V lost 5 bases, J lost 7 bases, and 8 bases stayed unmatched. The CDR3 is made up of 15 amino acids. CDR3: CASSPSGRVINEQFF. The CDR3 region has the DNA TGTGCCAGCAGCCCCAGCGGGAGGGTCATTAATGAGCAGTTCTTC.

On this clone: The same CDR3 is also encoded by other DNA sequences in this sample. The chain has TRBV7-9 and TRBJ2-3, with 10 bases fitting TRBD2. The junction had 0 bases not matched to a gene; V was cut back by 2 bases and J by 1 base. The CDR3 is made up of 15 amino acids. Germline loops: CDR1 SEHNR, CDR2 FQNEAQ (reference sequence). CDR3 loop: CASSLLAGGTDTQYF. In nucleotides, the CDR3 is TGTGCCAGCAGCTTACTAGCGGGGGGCACAGATACGCAGTATTTT.

CDR3 amino acids: CASSPLDRGSEAFF. In DNA, the CDR3 is TGTGCCAGCTCACCACTGGACAGGGGATCTGAAGCTTTCTTT. J is TRBJ1-1 and V is TRBV18; 9 positions match TRBD1. The CDR3 runs 14 residues. Germline CDR1 and CDR2: KGHSH and LQKENI. With 1 base clipped from V and 6 bases from J, the junction kept 3 bases outside the gene matches.

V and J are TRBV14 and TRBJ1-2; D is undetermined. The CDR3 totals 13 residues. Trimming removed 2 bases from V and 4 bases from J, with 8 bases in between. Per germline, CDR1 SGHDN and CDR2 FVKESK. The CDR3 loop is CASSQKLFYGYTF. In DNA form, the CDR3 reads TGTGCCAGCAGCCAAAAGCTATTCTATGGCTACACCTTC.

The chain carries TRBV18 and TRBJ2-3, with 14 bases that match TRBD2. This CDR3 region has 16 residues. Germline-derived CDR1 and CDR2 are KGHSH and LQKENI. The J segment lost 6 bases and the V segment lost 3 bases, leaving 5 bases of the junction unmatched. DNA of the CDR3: TGTGCCAGCTCACCTGGGACTAGCGGGAGCTGGGATACGCAGTATTTT. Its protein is CASSPGTSGSWDTQYF.

The CDR3 reads CATSRRISGWLMGYEQYF. CDR3 nucleotide sequence: TGTGCCACCAGCAGACGAATATCGGGGTGGCTTATGGGTTACGAGCAGTACTTC. The rearrangement links TRBV15 to TRBJ2-7; D possibly corresponds to TRBD2 (5 bases). Trimming removed 2 bases at V and 4 bases at J, with 24 bases between. The CDR3 has 18 residues. The V gene's germline CDR1 is LNHNV and CDR2 YYDKDF (reference sequence).

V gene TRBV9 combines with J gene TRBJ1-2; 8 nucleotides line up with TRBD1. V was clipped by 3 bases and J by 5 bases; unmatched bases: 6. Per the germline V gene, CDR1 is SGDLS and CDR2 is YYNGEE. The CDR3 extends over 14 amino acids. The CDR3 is CASSAQGAVYGYTF. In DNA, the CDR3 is TGTGCCAGCAGCGCTCAGGGGGCCGTTTATGGCTACACCTTC.

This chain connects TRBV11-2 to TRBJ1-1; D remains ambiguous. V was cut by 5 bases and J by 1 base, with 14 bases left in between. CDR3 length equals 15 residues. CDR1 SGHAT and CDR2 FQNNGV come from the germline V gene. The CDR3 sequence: CASSPRAGWNTEAFF. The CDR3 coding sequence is TGTGCCAGCAGCCCCCGGGCGGGGTGGAACACTGAAGCTTTCTTT.

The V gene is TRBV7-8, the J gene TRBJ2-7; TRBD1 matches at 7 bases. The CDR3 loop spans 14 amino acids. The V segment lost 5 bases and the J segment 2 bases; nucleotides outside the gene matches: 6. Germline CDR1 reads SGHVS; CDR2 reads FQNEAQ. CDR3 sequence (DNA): TGTGCCAGCAGCCACCGACAGGGTCCCTACGAGCAGTACTTC. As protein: CASSHRQGPYEQYF.

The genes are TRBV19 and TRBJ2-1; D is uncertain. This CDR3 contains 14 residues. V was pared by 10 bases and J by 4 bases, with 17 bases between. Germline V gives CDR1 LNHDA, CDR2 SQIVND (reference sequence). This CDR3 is CATTKAATYNEQFF. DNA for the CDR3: TGTGCCACCACCAAGGCGGCAACTTACAATGAGCAGTTCTTC.

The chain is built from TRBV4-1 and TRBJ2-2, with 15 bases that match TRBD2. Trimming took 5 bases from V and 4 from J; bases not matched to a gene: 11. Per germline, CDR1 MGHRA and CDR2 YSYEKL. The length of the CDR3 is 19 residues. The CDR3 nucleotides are TGCGCCAGCAGCAACCTGGGGACTAGCGGGAGGTGGTCCACCGGGGAGCTGTTTTTT. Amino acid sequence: CASSNLGTSGRWSTGELFF.

For the CDR3, the DNA is TGTGCCAGCAGTAGAATAGTGGCTGGGGCCAACGTCCTGACTTTC. It codes for CASSRIVAGANVLTF. The V gene is TRBV28, the J gene TRBJ2-6; D is unresolved. V lost 5 bases and J 2 bases, leaving 10 bases between the germline ends. The CDR3 runs 15 residues. Germline CDR1 is MDHEN and CDR2 is SYDVKM.

The CDR3 DNA follows: TGTGCCAGCAGAACCAGCGCCTACGAGCAGTACTTC. Protein sequence: CASRTSAYEQYF. The V call is TRBV11-2, the J call TRBJ2-7, with unresolved D. From germline, CDR1 is SGHAT and CDR2 FQNNGV. V lost 6 bases to trimming and J lost 2 bases, with 8 bases between them. This CDR3 spans 12 amino acids.

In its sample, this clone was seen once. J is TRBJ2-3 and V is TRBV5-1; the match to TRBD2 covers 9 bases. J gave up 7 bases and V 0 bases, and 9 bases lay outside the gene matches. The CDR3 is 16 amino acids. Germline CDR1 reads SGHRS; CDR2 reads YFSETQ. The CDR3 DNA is TGCGCCAGCAGCTTGGACGCGACTAGCGGACTAAATACGCAGTATTTT. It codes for CASSLDATSGLNTQYF.

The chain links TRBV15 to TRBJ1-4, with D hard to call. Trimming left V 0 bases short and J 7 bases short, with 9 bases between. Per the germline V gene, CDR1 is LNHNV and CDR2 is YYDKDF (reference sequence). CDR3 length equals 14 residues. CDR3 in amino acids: CATSRDGFGEKLFF. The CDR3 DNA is TGTGCCACCAGCAGAGACGGGTTTGGTGAAAAACTGTTTTTT.

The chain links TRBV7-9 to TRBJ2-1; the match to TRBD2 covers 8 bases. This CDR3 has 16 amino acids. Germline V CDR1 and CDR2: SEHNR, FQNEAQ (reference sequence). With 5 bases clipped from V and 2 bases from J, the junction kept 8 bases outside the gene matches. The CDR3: CASSPDWRGAYNEQFF. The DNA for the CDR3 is TGTGCCAGCAGCCCCGACTGGCGGGGGGCCTACAATGAGCAGTTCTTC. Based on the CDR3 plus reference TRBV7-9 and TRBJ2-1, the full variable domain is DTGVSQNPRHKITKRGQNVTFRCDPISEHNRLYWYRQTLGQGPEFLTYFQNEAQLEKSRLLSDRFSAERPKGSFSTLEIQRTEQGDSAMYLCASSPDWRGAYNEQFFGPGTRLTVL.

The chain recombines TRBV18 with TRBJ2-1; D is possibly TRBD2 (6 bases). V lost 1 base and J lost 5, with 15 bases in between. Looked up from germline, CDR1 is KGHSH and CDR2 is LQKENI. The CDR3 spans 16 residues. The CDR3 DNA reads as TGTGCCAGCTCACCACGTACGGGAGTCGGGAACAATGAGCAGTTCTTC. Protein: CASSPRTGVGNNEQFF.

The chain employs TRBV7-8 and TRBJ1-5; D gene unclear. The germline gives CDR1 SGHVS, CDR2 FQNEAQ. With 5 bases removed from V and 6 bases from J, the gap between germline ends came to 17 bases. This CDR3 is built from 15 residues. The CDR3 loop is CASSLSWGAGQPQHF. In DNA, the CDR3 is TGTGCCAGCAGCCTAAGCTGGGGTGCGGGTCAGCCCCAGCATTTT.

The CDR3 coding sequence is TGTGCCAGCAGTTATCGGGAGACCACCGGGGAGCTGTTTTTT. This encodes CASSYRETTGELFF. This rearrangement joins TRBV27 to TRBJ2-2, with D tentatively TRBD2 (6 bases). Trimming cost V 4 bases and J 4 bases, with 10 bases left between them. The CDR3 runs 14 residues. Germline CDR1 and CDR2: MNHEY and SMNVEV (reference sequence).

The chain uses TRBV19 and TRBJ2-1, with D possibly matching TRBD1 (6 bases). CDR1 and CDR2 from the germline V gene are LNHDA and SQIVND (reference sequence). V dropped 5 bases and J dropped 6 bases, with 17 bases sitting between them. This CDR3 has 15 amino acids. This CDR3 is CASSSWGRKANEQFF. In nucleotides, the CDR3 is TGTGCCAGTAGTTCGTGGGGGCGCAAGGCCAATGAGCAGTTCTTC.

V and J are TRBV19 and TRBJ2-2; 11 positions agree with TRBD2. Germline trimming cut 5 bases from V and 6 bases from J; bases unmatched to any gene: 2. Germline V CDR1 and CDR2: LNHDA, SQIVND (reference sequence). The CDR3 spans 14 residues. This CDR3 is CASSVAGGPGELFF. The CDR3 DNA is TGTGCCAGTAGTGTAGCGGGAGGGCCCGGGGAGCTGTTTTTT.

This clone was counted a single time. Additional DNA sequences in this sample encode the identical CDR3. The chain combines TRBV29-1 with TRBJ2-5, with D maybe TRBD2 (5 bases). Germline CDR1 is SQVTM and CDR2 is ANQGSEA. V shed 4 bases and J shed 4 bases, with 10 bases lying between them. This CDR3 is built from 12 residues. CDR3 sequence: CSVGAGGETQYF. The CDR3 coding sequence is TGCAGCGTTGGGGCAGGAGGAGAGACCCAGTACTTC.

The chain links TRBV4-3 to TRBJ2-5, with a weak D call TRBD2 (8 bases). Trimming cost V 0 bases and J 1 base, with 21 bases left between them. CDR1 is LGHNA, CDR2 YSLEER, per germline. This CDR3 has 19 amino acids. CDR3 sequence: CASSQEFRGSSGLQETQYF. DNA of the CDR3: TGCGCCAGCAGCCAAGAGTTCAGGGGGTCTAGCGGGCTCCAAGAGACCCAGTACTTC.

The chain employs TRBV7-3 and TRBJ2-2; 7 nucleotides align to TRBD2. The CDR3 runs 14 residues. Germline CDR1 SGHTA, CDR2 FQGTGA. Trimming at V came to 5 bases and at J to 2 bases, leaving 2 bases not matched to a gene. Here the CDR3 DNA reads TGTGCCAGCAGCCGGGACTATAACACCGGGGAGCTGTTTTTT. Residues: CASSRDYNTGELFF.

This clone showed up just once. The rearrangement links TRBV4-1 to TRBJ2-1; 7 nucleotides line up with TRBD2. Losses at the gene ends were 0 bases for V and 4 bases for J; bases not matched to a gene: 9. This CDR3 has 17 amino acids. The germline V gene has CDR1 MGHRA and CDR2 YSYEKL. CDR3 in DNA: TGCGCCAGCAGCCAAGATATCCGGGACTACACTTACAATGAGCAGTTCTTC. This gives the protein CASSQDIRDYTYNEQFF.

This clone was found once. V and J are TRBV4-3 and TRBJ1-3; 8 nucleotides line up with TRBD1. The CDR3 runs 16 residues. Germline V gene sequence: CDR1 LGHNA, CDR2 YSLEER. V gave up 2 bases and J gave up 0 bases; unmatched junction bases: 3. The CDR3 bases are TGCGCCAGCAGCCAACAACAGGGGGACTCTGGAAACACCATATATTTT. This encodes CASSQQQGDSGNTIYF.

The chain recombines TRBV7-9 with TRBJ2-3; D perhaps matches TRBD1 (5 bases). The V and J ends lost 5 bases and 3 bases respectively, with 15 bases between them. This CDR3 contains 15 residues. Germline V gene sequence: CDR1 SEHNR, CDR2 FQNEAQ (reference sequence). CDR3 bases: TGTGCCAGCAGCAAGTCAGGGCTTGGGACAGATACGCAGTATTTT. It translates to CASSKSGLGTDTQYF.